Here is one T cell receptor beta chain with its context. Its target is unknown. This sample stems from a study of cytomegalovirus exposure and HLA in healthy donors. General study results and limits: Across donors, most TCRs were seen rarely, yet some public ones were widespread. Three CMV-associated chains proved CMV antigen-specific in vitro. Common viral pathogens seemed to be connected with several of the most significant clusters, according to a later analysis. The likely origin of a cluster of highly shared sequence variants was a sequencing artifact.

The V gene end was trimmed by 0 bases and the J gene end by 5 bases; junction bases not matched to a gene: 11. This CDR3 spans 16 amino acids. In germline, CDR1 is SGDLS, CDR2 YYNGEE. PCR employed 60 Vbeta and 13 Jbeta primers. Sequencing used immunoSEQ multiplex PCR; TCRdb keeps in-frame clones, though not all of them. The sample holds tens of thousands of clones; 70% to 80% are singletons and the top ten take 2.5% to 3.5%. Source material: PBMCs. The receptor was derived from a woman between 35 and 50 years old in good health and CMV-seropositive. The chain joins TRBV9 to TRBJ2-7, with 7 bases fitting TRBD2. The CDR3 DNA sequence: TGTGCCAGCAGCGTAGGCGTCAGTCTAGCGGACAACGAGCAGTACTTC. It codes for CASSVGVSLADNEQYF.